This T cell receptor beta chain comes out of a study of cytomegalovirus exposure and HLA in healthy donors. Study-wide background: Tens of millions of unique TCRs from HLA-typed donors made up an early data release.

The study ran its PCR with 60 Vbeta and 13 Jbeta primers. Some clones are missing from TCRdb's copy, which holds only in-frame ones; the method was immunoSEQ multiplex PCR. Of roughly 100,000 clones in the sample, around three quarters were seen once. Details on this clone: What it binds is not known.

Per the germline V gene, CDR1 is LNHDA and CDR2 is SQIVND (reference sequence). With V trimmed by 3 bases and J by 3 bases, 7 bases remained unmatched. This CDR3 has 15 residues. Findings and caveats of the study: As a later analysis revealed, the rate of TCR association differed by HLA locus, with DRB1 most and HLA-C fewest. Later analysis indicated greater clonal expansion among HLA-associated TCR beta chains than among equally common other chains. Through in vitro validation, three CMV-associated chains were shown to be specific for CMV antigens.

The specimen was PBMCs. The clonotype originates from a young woman in good health and CMV-seropositive. V usage is TRBV19 and J usage is TRBJ2-7, with TRBD2 matching over 8 bases. The CDR3 loop reads CASSILAGGGYEQYF. The DNA of the CDR3 is TGTGCCAGTAGTATCTTGGCGGGAGGAGGCTACGAGCAGTACTTC. Full variable domain (remainder filled in from reference TRBV19 and TRBJ2-7): DGGITQSPKYLFRKEGQNVTLSCEQNLNHDAMYWYRQDPGQGLRLIYYSQIVNDFQKGDIAEGYSVSREKKESFPLTVTSAQKNPTAFYLCASSILAGGGYEQYFGPGTRLTVT.